This T cell receptor beta chain originates from a study of T-cell memory formation after mild COVID-19. The wider study: TCR clustering was largely donor specific.

TCRdb recomputed calls from the 5' RACE reads with MiXCR, one row per CDR3 protein. Among approximately 300,000 distinct CDR3 sequences listed, more than 15% were seen once. The ends lost 2 bases at V and 1 base at J; junction bases unmatched: 5. This CDR3 is built from 15 residues. Germline loops: CDR1 SEHNR, CDR2 FQNEAQ (reference sequence). Study-wide points: Clones that shrank (day 15 to 85) were balanced CD4/CD8, whereas later expanders leaned CD4+. Some SARS-CoV-2-responding clones were already detected in memory before infection.

Notes on this clonotype: Antigen specificity is unknown.

The J gene is TRBJ2-7, the V gene TRBV7-9; 7 bases agree with TRBD2. What was sequenced was PBMCs or a T cell subset sorted from them (not recorded which). This TCR came from a man aged 18-30 years who had mild COVID-19 (a few samples of this study predate the infection). Cell type and time point are not known. This CDR3 reads CASSLFPGGSYEQYF. The CDR3 DNA reads as TGTGCCAGCAGCTTATTTCCGGGGGGATCCTACGAGCAGTACTTC.